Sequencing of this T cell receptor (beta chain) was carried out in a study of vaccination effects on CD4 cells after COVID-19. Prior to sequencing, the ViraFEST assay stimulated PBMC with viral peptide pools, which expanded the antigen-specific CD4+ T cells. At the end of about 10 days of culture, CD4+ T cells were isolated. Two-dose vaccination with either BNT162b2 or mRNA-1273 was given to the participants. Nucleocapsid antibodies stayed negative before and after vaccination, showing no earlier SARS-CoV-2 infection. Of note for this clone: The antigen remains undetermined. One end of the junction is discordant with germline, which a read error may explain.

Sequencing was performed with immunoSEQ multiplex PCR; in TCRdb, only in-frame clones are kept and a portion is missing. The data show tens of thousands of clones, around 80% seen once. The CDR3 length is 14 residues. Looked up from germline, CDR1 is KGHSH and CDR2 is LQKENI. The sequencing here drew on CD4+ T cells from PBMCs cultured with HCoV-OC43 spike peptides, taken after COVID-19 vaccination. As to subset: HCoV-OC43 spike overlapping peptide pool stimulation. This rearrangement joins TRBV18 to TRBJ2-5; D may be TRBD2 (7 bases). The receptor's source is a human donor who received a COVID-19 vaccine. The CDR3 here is CASSRGARQETQYF. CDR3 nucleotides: TGTGCCAGTTCACGGGGGGCCCGACAAGAGACCCAGTACTTC.